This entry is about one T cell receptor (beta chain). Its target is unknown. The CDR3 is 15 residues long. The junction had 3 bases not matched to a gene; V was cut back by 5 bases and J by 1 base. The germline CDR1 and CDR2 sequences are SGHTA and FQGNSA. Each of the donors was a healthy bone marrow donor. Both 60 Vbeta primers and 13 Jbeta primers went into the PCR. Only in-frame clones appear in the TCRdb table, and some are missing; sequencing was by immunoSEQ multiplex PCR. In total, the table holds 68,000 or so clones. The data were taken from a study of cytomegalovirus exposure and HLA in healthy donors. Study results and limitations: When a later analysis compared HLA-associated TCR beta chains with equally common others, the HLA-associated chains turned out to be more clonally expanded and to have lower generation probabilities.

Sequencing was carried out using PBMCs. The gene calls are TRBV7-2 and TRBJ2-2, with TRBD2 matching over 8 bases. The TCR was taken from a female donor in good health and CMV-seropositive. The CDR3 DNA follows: TGTGCCAGCAGCCACACTAGCGGGAACACCGGGGAGCTGTTTTTT. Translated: CASSHTSGNTGELFF. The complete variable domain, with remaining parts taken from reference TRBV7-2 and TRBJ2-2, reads GAGVSQSPSNKVTEKGKDVELRCDPISGHTALYWYRQSLGQGLEFLIYFQGNSAPDKSGLPSDRFSAERTGGSVSTLTIQRTQQEDSAVYLCASSHTSGNTGELFFGEGSRLTVL.